The 24 T cell receptor beta chains below come from one sample, sequenced in a study of response to subunit inactivated influenza vaccine. A single record per CDR3 protein comes from TCRdb applying MiXCR to the RT-PCR reads. In the table there are approximately 170,000 distinct CDR3 sequences, approximately 12% of which are singletons. The sample was also linked to a second study, of T cells expressing NK-cell markers. That source adds: As the method of synthesis, 5'RACE template switching with UMIs yielded TCR beta cDNA.

The source was CD8+ T cells sorted from PBMCs, collected approximately 12 days after vaccination. These receptors were obtained from a man between 45 and 60 years old who received an inactivated influenza vaccine.

This clonotype was seen a few times. The rearrangement joins TRBV5-6 to TRBJ2-1; D is unclear. The ends were cut back, 8 bases at V and 6 bases at J, with 9 bases in the middle. The CDR3 contains 11 residues. CDR1 and CDR2 from the germline V gene are SGHDT and YYEEEE. CDR3 bases: TGTGCCAGTATCTCGGCCAATGAGCAGTTCTTC. This encodes CASISANEQFF.

This clonotype was detected only a few times. The chain uses TRBV4-1 and TRBJ2-1, with a tentative D call TRBD1 (5 bases). Germline loops: CDR1 MGHRA, CDR2 YSYEKL. This CDR3 spans 14 amino acids. Trimming removed 4 bases from V and 8 bases from J, with 15 bases in between. CDR3 sequence: CASSPGLGPHEQFF. CDR3 nucleotide sequence: TGCGCCAGCAGCCCGGGCCTGGGGCCACATGAGCAGTTCTTC.

This clonotype was recorded once. Given a much more abundant clone one base away, this may be a read error. This chain links TRBV29-1 with TRBJ2-7; 7 nucleotides match TRBD1. Germline lookup yields CDR1 SQVTM and CDR2 ANQGSEA. This CDR3 contains 14 residues. With V trimmed by 7 bases and J by 5 bases, 14 bases remained unmatched. The CDR3 DNA reads as TGCAGCGGGACTTTTAGGGGGCGACCCGACGAGCAGTACTTC. Protein product: CSGTFRGRPDEQYF.

The CDR3 reads CASSQGGSPMDYGYTF. The CDR3 coding sequence is TGCGCCAGCAGCCAAGGGGGGTCACCGATGGACTATGGCTACACCTTC. This chain links TRBV4-1 with TRBJ1-2, with D perhaps matching TRBD1 (5 bases). V gave up 1 base and J gave up 3 bases, with 15 bases separating them. The CDR3 extends over 16 amino acids. In germline, CDR1 is MGHRA, CDR2 YSYEKL.

The chain links TRBV10-3 to TRBJ2-1; TRBD2 might be the D (5 bases). Germline V gives CDR1 ENHRY, CDR2 SYGVKD. This CDR3 has 15 amino acids. Trimming removed 3 bases at V and 4 bases at J, with 13 bases between. CDR3 loop: CAISDPTGGYNEQFF. The CDR3 region has the DNA TGTGCCATCAGTGATCCTACTGGAGGTTACAATGAGCAGTTCTTC.

In this sample, this clonotype turned up many times. This chain connects TRBV7-2 to TRBJ2-1; D is undetermined. Germline CDR1 SGHTA, CDR2 FQGNSA. The CDR3 sequence is 13 residues long. Trimming removed 3 bases at V and 13 bases at J, with 16 bases between. DNA for the CDR3: TGTGCCAGCAGCTTCGAAGGCAGCGCTGCTCAGTTCTTC. Residues: CASSFEGSAAQFF. Using reference TRBV7-2 and TRBJ2-1 for the parts outside the CDR3, the full variable domain is GAGVSQSPSNKVTEKGKDVELRCDPISGHTALYWYRQSLGQGLEFLIYFQGNSAPDKSGLPSDRFSAERTGGSVSTLTIQRTQQEDSAVYLCASSFEGSAAQFFGPGTRLTVL.

The chain links TRBV14 to TRBJ2-7; possibly TRBD2 for D (6 bases). This CDR3 comprises 14 residues. Germline V lookup: CDR1 SGHDN, CDR2 FVKESK. Deletions cut 2 bases from V and 4 bases from J, with 12 bases between. As DNA, the CDR3 is TGTGCCAGCAGCCAAAAAAAGGAGGGATACGAGCAGTACTTC. This sequence encodes CASSQKKEGYEQYF.

This clonotype was found a few times. The chain recombines TRBV19 with TRBJ1-1; D is undetermined. The CDR3 length is 15 residues. CDR1 and CDR2 from the germline V gene are LNHDA and SQIVND (reference sequence). Trimming stripped 5 bases from V and 2 bases from J, with 15 bases between. CDR3 nucleotides: TGTGCCAGTAGTGTGGAGGGCGGAAGAAACACTGAAGCTTTCTTT. This codes for CASSVEGGRNTEAFF.

The J gene is TRBJ2-1, the V gene TRBV11-3; a possible D gene is TRBD2 (5 bases). Trimming pared 8 bases from V and 10 bases from J, leaving 18 bases between. CDR1 SGHNT and CDR2 YENEEA come from the germline V gene. This CDR3 region has 13 residues. The CDR3 here is CASGIGVYGEQFF. The CDR3 DNA reads as TGTGCCAGCGGGATCGGGGTTTATGGCGAGCAGTTCTTC.

The chain links TRBV12-3 or TRBV12-4 to TRBJ1-1, with TRBD1 identical over 8 bases. V gave up 6 bases and J gave up 1 base; unmatched junction bases: 10. The CDR3 totals 16 residues. CDR3 amino acids: CASRPTGAGKNTEAFF. The CDR3 coding sequence is TGTGCCAGCAGGCCGACAGGGGCGGGGAAGAACACTGAAGCTTTCTTT.

The gene calls are TRBV12-3 or TRBV12-4 and TRBJ1-1, with unresolved D. The V end was cut by 6 bases, the J end by 7 bases, with 12 bases between. The CDR3 covers 12 residues. This CDR3 reads CASREGNFEAFF. Here the CDR3 DNA reads TGTGCCAGCAGGGAAGGGAACTTTGAAGCTTTCTTT.

The chain has TRBV6-2 or TRBV6-3 and TRBJ2-7, with 10 positions matching TRBD1. Germline values: CDR1 MNHEY, CDR2 SVGEGT. With V trimmed by 2 bases and J by 4 bases, 8 bases remained unmatched. The CDR3 loop spans 16 amino acids. CDR3 residues: CASSYGLTGGKYEQYF. CDR3 DNA: TGTGCCAGCAGTTACGGCCTGACAGGGGGCAAGTACGAGCAGTACTTC.

Here the CDR3 DNA reads TGTGCCAGCAGCTCGGGACTAGCGAATGAGCAGTTCTTC. It specifies CASSSGLANEQFF. The chain employs TRBV7-9 and TRBJ2-1; 10 nucleotides agree with TRBD2. Germline assignment: CDR1 SEHNR and CDR2 FQNEAQ (reference sequence). J was trimmed by 7 bases and V by 4 bases; bases with no gene match: 1. The CDR3 covers 13 residues. The whole variable domain, filled in from reference TRBV7-9 and TRBJ2-1, reads DTGVSQNPRHKITKRGQNVTFRCDPISEHNRLYWYRQTLGQGPEFLTYFQNEAQLEKSRLLSDRFSAERPKGSFSTLEIQRTEQGDSAMYLCASSSGLANEQFFGPGTRLTVL.

The chain joins TRBV12-3 or TRBV12-4 to TRBJ1-3, with a possible D match to TRBD1 (6 bases). The CDR3 spans 12 residues. The V and J ends lost 3 bases and 8 bases respectively, with 8 bases between them. This chain's CDR3 is CASSLGADTIYF. In DNA form, the CDR3 reads TGTGCCAGCAGTTTGGGGGCGGACACCATATATTTT.

This clonotype appeared a few times. The chain couples TRBV6-2 or TRBV6-3 to TRBJ2-5; 9 nucleotides match TRBD2. Germline CDR1 and CDR2: MNHEY and SVGEGT. The CDR3 has 15 residues. With V trimmed by 5 bases and J by 5 bases, 9 bases remained unmatched. CDR3 residues: CASSHRLAGYETQYF. The CDR3 DNA reads as TGTGCCAGCAGTCATCGCCTAGCGGGGTATGAGACCCAGTACTTC.

This clonotype was detected many times. This chain connects TRBV7-9 to TRBJ2-2; 11 bases are a match to TRBD1. Per the germline V gene, CDR1 is SEHNR and CDR2 is FQNEAQ (reference sequence). The length of the CDR3 is 16 residues. The V and J ends lost 7 bases and 6 bases, in that order; junction bases with no gene match: 10. CDR3: CASTSMDRGLSGELFF. CDR3 sequence (DNA): TGTGCCAGCACCTCCATGGACAGGGGGCTGTCCGGGGAGCTGTTTTTT.

This clonotype was counted many times. The V call is TRBV27, the J call TRBJ2-7; weak D call: TRBD1 (7 bases). Germline V gives CDR1 MNHEY, CDR2 SMNVEV (reference sequence). V gave up 4 bases and J gave up 2 bases, with 18 bases separating them. This CDR3 region has 16 residues. The CDR3 spells CASSSSPRGATYEQYF. The CDR3 DNA sequence: TGTGCCAGCAGTTCCTCCCCCAGGGGGGCAACCTACGAGCAGTACTTC.

The rearrangement joins TRBV2 to TRBJ2-3; 8 nucleotides agree with TRBD2. The CDR3 covers 17 residues. J was trimmed by 2 bases and V by 0 bases; bases with no gene match: 7. CDR1 SNHLY and CDR2 FYNNEI come from the germline V gene. The CDR3 DNA reads TGTGCCAGCAGTGAAGCTAGAGCGGGAGTAAACACAGATACGCAGTATTTT. It is translated as CASSEARAGVNTDTQYF.

V and J are TRBV12-3 or TRBV12-4 and TRBJ2-3, with D hard to call. V shed 6 bases and J shed 2 bases, with 12 bases lying between them. The CDR3 has 14 residues. In nucleotides, the CDR3 is TGTGCCAGCAGCCCATCAACAATCACAGATACGCAGTATTTT. Translation gives CASSPSTITDTQYF.

This clonotype was counted a few times. This chain joins TRBV4-3 and TRBJ2-7, with D perhaps being TRBD1 or TRBD2 (5 bases each). This CDR3 has 13 residues. Germline CDR1 is LGHNA and CDR2 is YSLEER. V lost 1 base to trimming and J lost 7 bases, with 11 bases between them. The CDR3: CASSQGGDGEQYF. The CDR3 DNA reads as TGCGCCAGCAGCCAAGGAGGGGACGGGGAGCAGTACTTC.

This clonotype was observed a few times. As DNA, the CDR3 is TGTGCCACCAGCAGGAGGAGGAACACCGGGGAGCTGTTTTTT. Its protein product is CATSRRRNTGELFF. The chain carries TRBV15 and TRBJ2-2; D gene unclear. The V end was cut by 3 bases, the J end by 1 base, with 6 bases between. Germline V gene sequence: CDR1 LNHNV, CDR2 YYDKDF (reference sequence). The CDR3 has 14 amino acids.

This clonotype occurred many times. The gene calls are TRBV10-3 and TRBJ2-2, with TRBD2 as a possible D gene (6 bases). Trimming left V 11 bases short and J 7 bases short, with 17 bases between. Germline lookup yields CDR1 ENHRY and CDR2 SYGVKD. There are 13 residues in the CDR3. CDR3 coding DNA: TGTGCCGCCGGTCTTGGGACTGTCGGGGAGCTGTTTTTT. Translation gives CAAGLGTVGELFF.

This clonotype was counted ten times or more. V usage is TRBV10-3 and J usage is TRBJ2-4; TRBD1 might be the D (5 bases). V was pared by 3 bases and J by 0 bases, with 6 bases between. Germline-derived CDR1 and CDR2 are ENHRY and SYGVKD. There are 14 residues in the CDR3. The CDR3 is CAISDRVAKNIQYF. The CDR3 nucleotides are TGTGCCATCAGTGACAGGGTAGCCAAAAACATTCAGTACTTC.

The genes are TRBV6-5 and TRBJ2-1; 10 positions match TRBD2. There are 14 residues in the CDR3. The J segment lost 7 bases and the V segment lost 3 bases, leaving 3 bases of the junction unmatched. Germline loops: CDR1 MNHEY, CDR2 SVGAGI. The CDR3 region has the DNA TGTGCCAGCAGTTATACTAGCGGGGTTAATGAGCAGTTCTTC. Translated: CASSYTSGVNEQFF.